This T cell receptor beta chain was captured by sequencing in a study of identical twins. V shed 4 bases and J 6 bases; nucleotides not matched to a gene: 12. CDR1 is SGHTA and CDR2 is FQGNSA in the germline V gene. The CDR3 is 16 amino acids. MiXCR was run by TCRdb on the 5' RACE reads, yielding one entry per CDR3 protein. The sample records about 470,000 distinct CDR3 sequences, 20% to 30% being singletons. A further study also used this sample, focusing on T cells expressing NK-cell markers.

The V call is TRBV7-2, the J call TRBJ2-3, with 8 bases matching TRBD1. This TCR came from a woman between 18 and 29 years old in good health. What was sequenced was CD4+ T cells sorted from blood. The CDR3 sequence is CASSSPGQGTWDTQYF. CDR3 sequence (DNA): TGTGCCAGCAGCTCGCCAGGACAGGGAACATGGGATACGCAGTATTTT.